The 31 T cell receptor beta chains in this list originate from one sample, sequenced in a study of T cell repertoires in cytomegalovirus infection (dated by TCRdb to the late 2010s). Sequencing took place on an Illumina HiSeq 1500. TCRdb took the public reads, trimmed them with fastp at Q25, ran MiXCR for clone calling and kept in-frame beta chains. Each CDR3 protein appears once, grouped with its most common genes and DNA. In this sample the table shows some 920,000 distinct CDR3 sequences, around a third of which occur a single time. Together, the top ten hold roughly an eighth of the sample. The treatment or condition label of this sample denotes: in vitro stimulation with specific CMV peptide epitopes to enrich CMV-specific T cells. Their antigens are not known. This specimen consisted of cultured CD8+ T cells from PBMCs, obtained from culture after CMV antigen stimulation. These receptors originate from a human donor in good health (CMV status not recorded). Some clones in this sample may be carry-over from other donors' samples.

This clonotype was seen repeatedly, ten times or more. The chain joins TRBV7-6 to TRBJ2-7; D possibly corresponds to TRBD2 (5 bases). The CDR3 runs to 15 residues. V gave up 1 base and J gave up 3 bases, with 13 bases separating them. Germline loops: CDR1 SGHVS, CDR2 FNYEAQ. The DNA for the CDR3 is TGTGCCAGCAGCTTAGGGCCCCTCGGGGTCTACGAGCAGTACTTC. Protein product: CASSLGPLGVYEQYF.

V gene TRBV6-6 combines with J gene TRBJ2-2, with 9 bases identical to TRBD2. The CDR3 runs 18 residues. CDR1 MNHNY and CDR2 SVGAGI come from the germline V gene (reference sequence). V lost 6 bases, J lost 4 bases, and 15 bases stayed unmatched. CDR3 protein: CASSQSARRGGRTGELFF. The CDR3, as DNA: TGTGCCAGCAGCCAAAGTGCCAGGCGGGGGGGCCGCACCGGGGAGCTGTTTTTT.

With respect to this clonotype: One end of the junction fails to match germline, which may point to a read error. CDR3 sequence: CASGYPPGTVLGETQYF. For the CDR3, the DNA is TGTGCCAGCGGTTACCCGCCCGGGACCGTGCTTGGGGAGACCCAGTACTTC. This chain links TRBV6-8 with TRBJ2-5; D is perhaps TRBD1 or TRBD2 (5 bases each). There are 17 residues in the CDR3. The germline CDR1 and CDR2 sequences are MNHGY and SAAAGT.

The V and J genes are TRBV10-3 and TRBJ2-2; D is undetermined. This CDR3 has 15 amino acids. V lost 2 bases and J 2 bases, leaving 9 bases between the germline ends. Germline lookup yields CDR1 ENHRY and CDR2 SYGVKD. The CDR3 protein is CAISEERHNTGELFF. The DNA for the CDR3 is TGTGCCATCAGTGAGGAGAGGCACAACACCGGGGAGCTGTTTTTT.

CDR3 sequence: CASSPWTSGGSGELFF. For the CDR3, the DNA is TGTGCCAGCAGCCCCTGGACTAGCGGGGGTTCCGGGGAGCTGTTTTTT. The chain uses TRBV11-2 and TRBJ2-2; 13 positions agree with TRBD2. Germline lookup yields CDR1 SGHAT and CDR2 FQNNGV. This CDR3 is 16 amino acids long. The V and J ends lost 5 bases and 6 bases, in that order; junction bases with no gene match: 6.

The chain joins TRBV6-2 or TRBV6-3 to TRBJ1-1; D may be TRBD1 (6 bases). V gave up 2 bases and J gave up 5 bases, with 12 bases separating them. From germline, CDR1 is MNHEY and CDR2 SVGEGT. This CDR3 contains 14 residues. The CDR3 DNA follows: TGTGCCAGCAGTTACACAAGGGGGTGGACTGAAGCTTTCTTT. Encoded protein: CASSYTRGWTEAFF.

The chain couples TRBV18 to TRBJ2-1; D is perhaps TRBD1 (6 bases). This CDR3 comprises 15 residues. Per the germline V gene, CDR1 is KGHSH and CDR2 is LQKENI. V was trimmed by 2 bases and J by 7 bases, leaving 15 bases between them. CDR3 nucleotides: TGTGCCAGCTCACCAGCAACAGGGAGTGTAAATGAGCAGTTCTTC. Its translation: CASSPATGSVNEQFF.

In this sample, this clonotype turned up a few times. The gene calls are TRBV12-3 or TRBV12-4 and TRBJ1-1, with no clear D. CDR3 length: 14 residues. V lost 2 bases and J 1 base, leaving 8 bases between the germline ends. The DNA for the CDR3 is TGTGCCAGCAGTTTACAGGCCGGGAACACTGAAGCTTTCTTT. Translation gives CASSLQAGNTEAFF.

The chain employs TRBV6-2 or TRBV6-3 and TRBJ1-6; no firm D call. V gave up 7 bases and J gave up 7 bases, with 14 bases separating them. The CDR3 extends over 14 amino acids. Germline V gene lookup returns CDR1 MNHEY and CDR2 SVGEGT. Here the CDR3 DNA reads TGTGCCAGCAAGGTGACTGCGCTAAATTCACCCCTCCACTTT. It specifies CASKVTALNSPLHF.

The chain uses TRBV6-1 and TRBJ2-1; D might be TRBD1 (6 bases). Germline loops: CDR1 MNHNS, CDR2 SASEGT. There are 17 residues in the CDR3. V lost 5 bases, J lost 5 bases, and 22 bases lay in between. The CDR3 DNA reads TGTGCCAGCAGTAGGACACAGGGCCCGATTCGGGACAATGAGCAGTTCTTC. Amino acid sequence: CASSRTQGPIRDNEQFF.

In the case of this clonotype: Relative to the germline gene, one junction end is altered; a read error may explain this. In DNA form, the CDR3 reads TGTGCTAGCAGCTTAGCCTCAGGGATCTACAATGAGCAGTTCTTC. It encodes CASSLASGIYNEQFF. The gene calls are TRBV7-7 and TRBJ2-1, with a tentative D call TRBD1 (5 bases). The germline V gene encodes CDR1 SSHAT and CDR2 FNYEAQ (reference sequence). This CDR3 spans 15 amino acids.

The chain links TRBV7-8 to TRBJ2-5, with D perhaps given as TRBD1 or TRBD2 (5 bases each). The CDR3 is 14 residues long. The V gene lost 1 base and the J gene lost 9 bases, with 15 bases spanning the gap. Germline V gives CDR1 SGHVS, CDR2 FQNEAQ. CDR3 nucleotide sequence: TGTGCCAGCAGCTTAGGGGGAGAGGGGAAAGCCCAGTACTTC. Its protein product is CASSLGGEGKAQYF. Full variable domain (outside the CDR3, taken from reference TRBV7-8 and TRBJ2-5): GAGVSQSPRYKVAKRGQDVALRCDPISGHVSLFWYQQALGQGPEFLTYFQNEAQLDKSGLPSDRFFAERPEGSVSTLKIQRTQQEDSAVYLCASSLGGEGKAQYFGPGTRLLVL.

Only a few counts were recorded for this clonotype. The chain is built from TRBV4-1 and TRBJ1-2; D is perhaps TRBD1 (6 bases). Germline lookup yields CDR1 MGHRA and CDR2 YSYEKL. Trimming removed 0 bases at V and 3 bases at J, with 11 bases between. The CDR3 is 15 residues long. As DNA, the CDR3 is TGCGCCAGCAGCCAAGATGTACAGGGCGACTATGGCTACACCTTC. Protein: CASSQDVQGDYGYTF.

V is TRBV6-5 and J is TRBJ1-2; 7 positions agree with TRBD1. The CDR3 contains 16 residues. Germline CDR1 reads MNHEY; CDR2 reads SVGAGI. Trimming took 8 bases from V and 6 from J; bases not matched to a gene: 18. CDR3 in DNA: TGTGCCAGCGCTGCAGACTACAGGGGCGACAGCGATGGCTACACCTTC. It is translated as CASAADYRGDSDGYTF.

This chain links TRBV20-1 with TRBJ1-1; the D is unclear. V was clipped by 4 bases and J by 0 bases, with 9 bases between them. CDR1 and CDR2 (germline): DFQATT, SNEGSKA (reference sequence). This CDR3 has 13 residues. CDR3 in amino acids: CSATLGVNTEAFF. The CDR3 nucleotides are TGCAGTGCTACCCTCGGGGTGAACACTGAAGCTTTCTTT.

V is TRBV19 and J is TRBJ2-1; TRBD1 aligns across 7 bases. Looked up from germline, CDR1 is LNHDA and CDR2 is SQIVND (reference sequence). The V gene end was trimmed by 5 bases and the J gene end by 1 base; junction bases not matched to a gene: 5. The CDR3 length is 15 residues. The CDR3 reads CASSPGQRSYNEQFF. The DNA of the CDR3 is TGTGCCAGTAGTCCGGGACAGAGGTCCTACAATGAGCAGTTCTTC.

The rearrangement links TRBV5-4 to TRBJ1-4; 8 bases map to TRBD1. CDR3 length equals 16 residues. From germline, CDR1 is SGHNT and CDR2 YYREEE (reference sequence). V was clipped by 4 bases and J by 3 bases; unmatched bases: 8. CDR3 in DNA: TGTGCCAGCAGCGTACTGACAGGGGATGCTAATGAAAAACTGTTTTTT. Its translation: CASSVLTGDANEKLFF.

The gene calls are TRBV28 and TRBJ1-2; D is ambiguous. CDR1 is MDHEN, CDR2 SYDVKM, per germline. Trimming cost V 3 bases and J 3 bases, with 11 bases left between them. CDR3 length: 14 residues. The CDR3 region is CASSLSRLHYGYTF. The CDR3 DNA is TGTGCCAGCAGTTTGAGTCGTCTACACTATGGCTACACCTTC.

The V call is TRBV27, the J call TRBJ2-1, with 8 bases that match TRBD1. Losses at the gene ends were 5 bases for V and 6 bases for J; bases not matched to a gene: 6. The CDR3 totals 14 residues. Germline CDR1 is MNHEY and CDR2 is SMNVEV (reference sequence). The CDR3 region is CASSMTGVGNEQFF. CDR3 sequence (DNA): TGTGCCAGCAGTATGACAGGGGTCGGCAATGAGCAGTTCTTC.

This clonotype has only a few counts. The rearrangement links TRBV7-2 to TRBJ2-5, with D perhaps TRBD2 (5 bases). Trimming took 10 bases from V and 5 from J, leaving 23 bases between them. Germline values: CDR1 SGHTA, CDR2 FQGNSA. This CDR3 contains 15 residues. The CDR3 protein is CANPPGEGRLETQYF. The CDR3, as DNA: TGTGCCAACCCCCCCGGAGAGGGTCGGTTGGAGACCCAGTACTTC.

V usage is TRBV27 and J usage is TRBJ2-2, with a possible D match to TRBD2 (6 bases). This CDR3 has 15 residues. Trimming shortened V by 3 bases and J by 0 bases, and 8 bases separated the two germline ends. Germline CDR1 MNHEY, CDR2 SMNVEV (reference sequence). The CDR3 bases are TGTGCCAGCAGTTTCGGGAGATCGAACACCGGGGAGCTGTTTTTT. Encoded protein: CASSFGRSNTGELFF.

The gene calls are TRBV10-3 and TRBJ2-6; either TRBD1 or TRBD2 may supply D (6 bases each). The germline gives CDR1 ENHRY, CDR2 SYGVKD. The V end lost 8 bases, the J end lost 2 bases, and 13 bases lay between the germline ends. This CDR3 is 15 amino acids long. CDR3 amino acids: CAILEGDPGANVLTF. The CDR3, as DNA: TGTGCCATCCTGGAGGGGGACCCTGGGGCCAACGTCCTGACTTTC.

V and J are TRBV6-5 and TRBJ2-1; 7 bases align to TRBD2. CDR1 is MNHEY and CDR2 is SVGAGI in the germline V gene. This CDR3 spans 12 amino acids. V lost 8 bases to trimming and J lost 8 bases; unmatched junction nucleotides: 6. This CDR3 is CASGAGRDEQFF. The CDR3 nucleotides read TGTGCCAGCGGCGCAGGGAGGGATGAGCAGTTCTTC.

V and J are TRBV5-6 and TRBJ2-7; no firm D call. The CDR3 length is 14 residues. Germline V lookup: CDR1 SGHDT, CDR2 YYEEEE. The V end was cut by 4 bases, the J end by 0 bases, with 11 bases between. This CDR3 is CASSPSPNSYEQYF. The CDR3 DNA reads as TGTGCCAGCAGCCCGAGCCCTAACTCCTACGAGCAGTACTTC.

This clonotype was counted at least ten times. This rearrangement joins TRBV27 to TRBJ1-2, with TRBD1 matching 7 bases. The CDR3 covers 12 residues. V dropped 4 bases and J dropped 7; count of bases not matched to a gene: 3. Per germline, CDR1 MNHEY and CDR2 SMNVEV (reference sequence). The CDR3 region is CASSSGGGGYTF. The CDR3 coding sequence is TGTGCCAGCAGTTCAGGGGGGGGTGGCTACACCTTC.

This clonotype turned up a few times. This chain joins TRBV12-3 or TRBV12-4 and TRBJ2-5; tentatively, D is TRBD1 (5 bases). The CDR3 extends over 14 amino acids. Trimming shortened V by 6 bases and J by 1 base, and 12 bases separated the two germline ends. The CDR3 DNA follows: TGTGCCAGCAGATTCCAGGGATCCCAAGAGACCCAGTACTTC. This translates into CASRFQGSQETQYF.

The V and J genes are TRBV27 and TRBJ1-3; 7 bases align to TRBD1. Germline CDR1 reads MNHEY; CDR2 reads SMNVEV (reference sequence). J was trimmed by 0 bases and V by 5 bases; bases with no gene match: 4. This CDR3 has 15 amino acids. The CDR3 protein is CASSPRTGSGNTIYF. CDR3 DNA sequence: TGTGCCAGCAGTCCCAGGACAGGCTCTGGAAACACCATATATTTT.

In its sample, this clonotype was seen a few times. This chain links TRBV11-2 with TRBJ1-1; D uncertain. The CDR3 extends over 15 amino acids. Germline V lookup: CDR1 SGHAT, CDR2 FQNNGV. Trimming took 8 bases from V and 0 from J, leaving 16 bases between them. This chain's CDR3 is CASPPSRFMNTEAFF. The CDR3, as DNA: TGTGCCAGCCCTCCTTCGCGGTTTATGAACACTGAAGCTTTCTTT.

The chain couples TRBV20-1 to TRBJ1-1, with TRBD1 matching over 9 bases. The CDR3 is made up of 13 amino acids. V was clipped by 5 bases and J by 5 bases; unmatched bases: 6. CDR1 and CDR2 from the germline V gene are DFQATT and SNEGSKA (reference sequence). For the CDR3, the DNA is TGCAGTGCTTGCCGGGACAGGGAAACTGAAGCTTTCTTT. Translating it yields CSACRDRETEAFF.

A few counts support this clonotype. The gene calls are TRBV27 and TRBJ1-6; 7 bases agree with TRBD1. The CDR3 is 15 amino acids. The V and J ends lost 0 bases and 8 bases, in that order; junction bases with no gene match: 4. Germline loops: CDR1 MNHEY, CDR2 SMNVEV (reference sequence). CDR3 protein: CASSLSGRGDSPLHF. CDR3 nucleotide sequence: TGTGCCAGCAGTTTATCCGGCAGGGGGGATTCACCCCTCCACTTT.

J is TRBJ2-3 and V is TRBV5-1, with D possibly TRBD2 on 5 matching bases. V was trimmed by 0 bases and J by 1 base, leaving 12 bases between them. This CDR3 is 16 amino acids long. CDR1 is SGHRS, CDR2 YFSETQ, per germline. CDR3 protein: CASSLDGGRGTDTQYF. The CDR3 nucleotides are TGCGCCAGCAGCTTGGATGGCGGGCGCGGCACAGATACGCAGTATTTT.